These 24 T cell receptor beta chains share one sample of origin, sequenced in a study of CD8+CD57+ T cells in acquired aplastic anemia. According to the study, genomic DNA was the template for TCR beta VDJ and CDR3 profiling. TCRdb passed the reads through MiXCR, listing each CDR3 protein once. The sample has over 250,000 distinct CDR3 sequences, under 65% seen once. In patients chosen for sequencing, flow cytometry had shown CD8+CD57+ cell expansion. Material: sorted CD4+, CD8+, or CD8+CD57+ T cells (not recorded which) from PBMCs. The receptors were gathered from a human donor with aplastic anemia.

Comments on this clonotype: The missing conserved phenylalanine or tryptophan at the end of this CDR3 makes a read error likely. The chain is built from TRBV19 and TRBJ1-5; D might be TRBD1 (5 bases). The germline V gene encodes CDR1 LNHDA and CDR2 SQIVND (reference sequence). The length of the CDR3 is 14 residues. Trimming removed 5 bases at V and 11 bases at J, with 19 bases between. In DNA form, the CDR3 reads TGTGCCAGTAGTCTGTGGGGGGACGATGTGGCCCAGCATCTT. Protein product: CASSLWGDDVAQHL.

This clonotype was picked up a small number of times. The rearrangement uses TRBV2 and TRBJ2-2, with 9 nucleotides matching TRBD1. The CDR3 is 15 residues long. J gave up 4 bases and V 3 bases, and 3 bases lay outside the gene matches. Germline lookup yields CDR1 SNHLY and CDR2 FYNNEI. For the CDR3, the DNA is TGTGCCAGCAGTGAGACAGGGGGGGCCACCGGGGAGCTGTTTTTT. Encoded protein: CASSETGGATGELFF.

This chain connects TRBV29-1 to TRBJ1-2, with unresolved D. Germline V gives CDR1 SQVTM, CDR2 ANQGSEA. V lost 3 bases, J lost 3 bases, and 8 bases lay in between. The CDR3 is 12 residues long. The CDR3 protein is CSVDGQDYGYTF. As DNA, the CDR3 is TGCAGCGTTGACGGGCAGGACTATGGCTACACCTTC.

The chain uses TRBV7-7 and TRBJ2-7, with D perhaps matching TRBD1 or TRBD2 (6 bases each). V was clipped by 6 bases and J by 4 bases, with 13 bases between them. The CDR3 covers 13 residues. Germline loops: CDR1 SSHAT, CDR2 FNYEAQ (reference sequence). CDR3 DNA: TGTGCCAGCAGTCCAGGGGAGGAGTACGAGCAGTACTTC. This sequence encodes CASSPGEEYEQYF.

The V and J genes are TRBV15 and TRBJ2-4; D unclear. Germline CDR1 is LNHNV and CDR2 is YYDKDF (reference sequence). Between the trimmed V and J ends, which lost 0 bases and 9 bases, there was a span of 6 bases. This CDR3 spans 12 amino acids. CDR3 bases: TGTGCCACCAGCAGAGATGATGGCATTCAGTACTTC. Its translation: CATSRDDGIQYF. Using reference TRBV15 and TRBJ2-4 for the parts outside the CDR3, the full variable domain is DAMVIQNPRYQVTQFGKPVTLSCSQTLNHNVMYWYQQKSSQAPKLLFHYYDKDFNNEADTPDNFQSRRPNTSFCFLDIRSPGLGDTAMYLCATSRDDGIQYFGAGTRLSVL.

The gene calls are TRBV7-3 and TRBJ2-2, with D perhaps matching TRBD2 (5 bases). Germline CDR1 and CDR2: SGHTA and FQGTGA. Trimming left V 5 bases short and J 9 bases short, with 10 bases between. This CDR3 contains 12 residues. CDR3 DNA: TGTGCCAGCAGCGGTGGAGGTCGGGAGCTGTTTTTT. Amino acid sequence: CASSGGGRELFF.

This clonotype occurred once. The chain couples TRBV24-1 to TRBJ2-1, with D possibly TRBD2 on 6 matching bases. In germline, CDR1 is KGHDR, CDR2 SFDVKD. Between the trimmed V and J ends, which lost 2 bases and 13 bases, there was a span of 14 bases. The length of the CDR3 is 13 residues. The CDR3: CATSDSSSGLQFF. In DNA, the CDR3 is TGTGCCACCAGTGATTCCTCCAGCGGGCTCCAGTTCTTC.

This clonotype was recorded at least ten times. This chain links TRBV3-1 with TRBJ1-2; maybe TRBD1 (5 bases). V dropped 0 bases and J dropped 7 bases, with 12 bases sitting between them. CDR1 and CDR2 (germline): LGHDT, YNNKEL (reference sequence). CDR3 length: 14 amino acids. CDR3 protein: CASSQDLRVGGYTF. The CDR3 region has the DNA TGTGCCAGCAGCCAAGATCTCAGGGTTGGTGGCTACACCTTC. The full variable domain, with the rest looked up from reference TRBV3-1 and TRBJ1-2, is DTAVSQTPKYLVTQMGNDKSIKCEQNLGHDTMYWYKQDSKKFLKIMFSYNNKELIINETVPNRFSPKSPDKAHLNLHINSLELGDSAVYFCASSQDLRVGGYTFGSGTRLTVV.

In its sample, this clonotype was seen many times. CDR3 amino acids: CASSQVPGYEQYF. The CDR3, as DNA: TGTGCCAGCAGCCAAGTCCCGGGTTACGAGCAGTACTTC. The chain carries TRBV14 and TRBJ2-7; D ambiguous. V was trimmed by 1 base and J by 4 bases, leaving 8 bases between them. Per the germline V gene, CDR1 is SGHDN and CDR2 is FVKESK. This CDR3 spans 13 amino acids.

About this clonotype itself: Mismatch with germline at one junction end may stem from a read error. The rearrangement uses TRBV20-1 and TRBJ1-2, with 7 bases identical to TRBD1. Germline V gene sequence: CDR1 DFQATT, CDR2 SNEGSKA (reference sequence). The CDR3 length is 12 residues. CDR3 DNA sequence: TGCAGTGCTGGAGAGGGACAGTATGGCTACACCTTC. It codes for CSAGEGQYGYTF.

This clonotype was recorded many times. The chain joins TRBV5-1 to TRBJ1-2; 12 bases are a match to TRBD1. The CDR3 runs 17 residues. Per germline, CDR1 SGHRS and CDR2 YFSETQ. V was clipped by 4 bases and J by 0 bases; unmatched bases: 7. CDR3 bases: TGCGCCAGCAGCACGGGGACAGGGGGCCGCACTAACTATGGCTACACCTTC. Its protein is CASSTGTGGRTNYGYTF.

Concerning this clonotype: The final CDR3 position lacks the conserved phenylalanine or tryptophan, pointing to a likely read error. It is unclear where the CDR3 begins or ends on the DNA, so no DNA is shown, and the CDR3 is as TCRdb lists it. The rearrangement joins TRBV12-5 to TRBJ2-2. Ends included, the CDR3 has 15 residues. CDR1 LGHNT and CDR2 FRNRAP come from the germline V gene. CDR3 residues: CASGLVRDEHRGAVV.

There are many counts of this clonotype. This chain connects TRBV5-1 to TRBJ2-5, with 11 bases matching TRBD1. This CDR3 region has 17 residues. Germline V gives CDR1 SGHRS, CDR2 YFSETQ. With 0 bases clipped from V and 5 bases from J, the junction kept 9 bases outside the gene matches. The DNA of the CDR3 is TGCGCCAGCAGCTTGGGTCTCCGGGACAGGGGGAGGGAGACCCAGTACTTC. Its protein is CASSLGLRDRGRETQYF.

The table lists this clonotype with a count of one. This chain uses TRBV5-4 with TRBJ2-1; unclear D gene. Trimming took 0 bases from V and 7 from J, leaving 8 bases between them. This CDR3 is 13 amino acids long. CDR1 SGHNT and CDR2 YYREEE come from the germline V gene (reference sequence). The CDR3 region is CASSLGVRNEQFF. The CDR3 DNA sequence: TGTGCCAGCAGCTTGGGGGTCCGGAATGAGCAGTTCTTC. Filled out from reference TRBV5-4 and TRBJ2-1, the complete variable domain reads ETGVTQSPTHLIKTRGQQVTLRCSSQSGHNTVSWYQQALGQGPQFIFQYYREEENGRGNFPPRFSGLQFPNYSSELNVNALELDDSALYLCASSLGVRNEQFFGPGTRLTVL.

The chain is built from TRBV7-9 and TRBJ1-1, with TRBD1 matching over 7 bases. The V and J ends lost 5 bases and 4 bases, in that order; junction bases with no gene match: 4. Germline CDR1 is SEHNR and CDR2 is FQNEAQ (reference sequence). The CDR3 has 13 residues. The CDR3: CASSGRDSTEAFF. CDR3 sequence (DNA): TGTGCCAGCAGCGGCCGGGACAGCACTGAAGCTTTCTTT.

A remark on this clonotype: A much larger clone is a single base away; this may be a read error. The chain recombines TRBV12-3 or TRBV12-4 with TRBJ1-3, with D perhaps TRBD1 (6 bases). This CDR3 comprises 14 residues. V was cut by 8 bases and J by 6 bases, with 17 bases left in between. The CDR3 is CASPFGQQANTIYF. DNA for the CDR3: TGTGCCAGCCCCTTTGGACAGCAAGCAAACACCATATATTTT.

In this sample, this clonotype turned up once. This chain uses TRBV5-1 with TRBJ1-2; 7 bases are a match to TRBD1. The trim removed 4 bases at V and 8 bases at J, leaving 8 bases unmatched. Germline V gene sequence: CDR1 SGHRS, CDR2 YFSETQ. There are 13 residues in the CDR3. CDR3 in amino acids: CASSPTTGVGYTF. The CDR3 coding sequence is TGCGCCAGCAGCCCTACTACAGGGGTAGGCTACACCTTC.

In the case of this clonotype: One end of the junction varies from germline; a read error may be responsible. The rearrangement links TRBV20-1 to TRBJ2-2, with D perhaps TRBD2 (7 bases). CDR3 length equals 16 residues. Looked up from germline, CDR1 is DFQATT and CDR2 is SNEGSKA (reference sequence). The CDR3 is CSASSYSVPYFGGLVF. The CDR3, as DNA: TGCAGTGCCAGCAGTTACTCGGTCCCATATTTCGGGGGGCTGGTTTTT.

This chain uses TRBV12-3 or TRBV12-4 with TRBJ1-2, with D hard to call. Trimming removed 1 base from V and 6 bases from J, with 6 bases in between. This CDR3 is 12 amino acids long. The CDR3 loop is CASSLGRNGYTF. The CDR3 coding sequence is TGTGCCAGCAGTTTAGGCAGGAATGGCTACACCTTC.

The rearrangement links TRBV2 to TRBJ1-4; D is unresolved. The V end was cut by 8 bases, the J end by 7 bases, with 20 bases between. Germline V lookup: CDR1 SNHLY, CDR2 FYNNEI. CDR3 length equals 15 residues. The CDR3 protein is CASDKEPGRGEKLFF. CDR3 bases: TGTGCCAGCGATAAAGAACCGGGAAGAGGTGAAAAACTGTTTTTT.

This clonotype was recorded at least ten times. The chain carries TRBV5-8 and TRBJ1-4; 12 bases align to TRBD1. J was trimmed by 3 bases and V by 4 bases; bases with no gene match: 7. This CDR3 contains 17 residues. Germline V lookup: CDR1 SGHTS, CDR2 YDEGEE. In DNA, the CDR3 is TGTGCCAGCAGCCCTACGGGACAGGGGGCTTCTAATGAAAAACTGTTTTTT. This sequence encodes CASSPTGQGASNEKLFF.

This rearrangement joins TRBV5-1 to TRBJ2-7; D gene unclear. Trimming stripped 0 bases from V and 2 bases from J, with 15 bases between. The CDR3 is made up of 16 amino acids. The germline V gene has CDR1 SGHRS and CDR2 YFSETQ. As DNA, the CDR3 is TGCGCCAGCAGCTTGGGAATAGGCCAGGCGGCCTACGAGCAGTACTTC. Amino acids: CASSLGIGQAAYEQYF. Full variable domain (missing parts from reference TRBV5-1 and TRBJ2-7): KAGVTQTPRYLIKTRGQQVTLSCSPISGHRSVSWYQQTPGQGLQFLFEYFSETQRNKGNFPGRFSGRQFSNSRSEMNVSTLELGDSALYLCASSLGIGQAAYEQYFGPGTRLTVT.

In its sample, this clonotype was seen many times. The chain joins TRBV3-1 to TRBJ2-5; D ambiguous. This CDR3 comprises 13 residues. Trimming cost V 1 base and J 3 bases, with 6 bases left between them. CDR1 and CDR2 (germline): LGHDT, YNNKEL (reference sequence). The chain's CDR3 is CASSQVGKETQYF. The CDR3 bases are TGTGCCAGCAGCCAAGTAGGGAAAGAGACCCAGTACTTC.

This clonotype showed up many times. This chain links TRBV19 with TRBJ1-2; D gene uncertain. Looked up from germline, CDR1 is LNHDA and CDR2 is SQIVND (reference sequence). This CDR3 has 13 residues. V dropped 7 bases and J dropped 6 bases, with 15 bases sitting between them. The CDR3 sequence: CASTEGPLDGYTF. The CDR3 DNA follows: TGTGCCAGTACCGAGGGCCCTTTGGATGGCTACACCTTC.